This T cell receptor (beta chain) was documented in a study of cytomegalovirus exposure and HLA in healthy donors. The overall study: Among the roughly 400 genotyped donors, more than 70% were placed in the Caucasian-associated ancestry cluster.

This clone appeared once. No antigen is known for it. Each donor was nominally healthy when sampled (though unrecorded immune exposures were likely). The study's findings and limits: Clonal expansion, a later analysis showed, was greater in HLA-associated TCR beta chains than in equally common others. Several of the most significant clusters appeared, in a later analysis, to be linked to common viral pathogens.

V gave up 0 bases and J gave up 9 bases; unmatched junction bases: 11. Germline-derived CDR1 and CDR2 are SGHNT and YENEEA. There are 17 residues in the CDR3. Amplification used 60 Vbeta primers and 13 Jbeta primers. Profiling relied on immunoSEQ multiplex PCR, and the TCRdb table lists in-frame clones only, not all of them. This sample has some 150,000 clones, with over 80% found just once. The sequencing sample was made of PBMCs. This chain uses TRBV11-3 with TRBJ2-1; TRBD2 matches 10 bases. This receptor was obtained from a man in his forties in good health and CMV-seronegative. CDR3 residues: CASSLDRSGGALSEQFF. In DNA form, the CDR3 reads TGTGCCAGCAGCTTAGATAGGAGCGGGGGGGCCCTCAGTGAGCAGTTCTTC.